The entry below describes one TCR beta chain. Its binding antigen is unknown. Per-nucleotide qualities are absent, and no much larger clonotype sits a single base away. The sample's time point label is to be understood as: about 28 days (+/-7) after the second vaccine dose. AZD1222 recipients given second doses at about 4 weeks or at about 12 weeks were pooled, since spike-specific TCR depth and breadth were not found to differ between the two schedules. The vaccinee samples were drawn from two UK trials, COV001 and COV002, one of which was a single-blind randomized controlled phase 2/3 trial testing AZD1222 (ChAdOx1 nCoV-19) in healthy adults. For TCRbeta chain sequencing, PBMC samples were collected from trial participants at day 0 and at day 28 after the second dose. Its CDR3 holds 20 amino acids, cysteine through phenylalanine. The CDR3 DNA has 60 bases and is translated from base 1. A distance of 24 bases separates the germline ends of V and J, which lose 0 bases and 1 base respectively. Sequences MGHRA (CDR1) and YSYEKL (CDR2) are obtained from the germline V gene.

The data were obtained in a study of T cell responses to AZD1222 COVID-19 vaccine (dated by TCRdb to the early 2020s). For context, the study as a whole: TCR sequencing covered some 240 trial participants: 200 to 220 given two doses of AZD1222 and approximately 26 given two doses of MenACWY control vaccine. Trial participants were enrolled into age subgroups of 18-55, 56-69 and 70-plus years, which contained about 150, 28 and 57 TCR-sequenced participants, respectively. Overall results and qualifications from the work: Because no day 14 peak-response samples were available, repertoires were characterized only after the peak T cell response. Reportedly, almost half of the unique spike-specific TCRs recognized epitopes lying outside the regions that are mutated in the B.1.351 and B.1.1.7 variants. In the small 56-69-year group, the increase in depth fell short of significance, most likely because of low power. Participants were mostly white British and included more females than males, and it was suggested by the authors that clonal diversity may have been underestimated. After two AZD1222 doses, both the breadth and the depth of spike-specific TCRs were significantly higher than at day 0 and than in MenACWY recipients. CD4 TCRs associated with the vaccine covered the entire spike protein, and the dominant responses were in regions 160-218 and 743-854. Only six AZD1222 recipients were SARS-CoV-2 seropositive at baseline, limiting conclusions about previously exposed vaccinees.

The CDR3 regions of human TCRbeta chains were analyzed by immunosequencing. The authors' pipeline ran thus. Repertoire TCRs were checked for matches against a reference library of SARS-CoV-2-specific TCRs that had been generated using the MIRA antigen-specificity platform. Breadth meant the fraction of unique TCRs that were SARS-CoV-2-associated, whereas depth meant the fraction of total T cells that were SARS-CoV-2-associated. Each spike-specific TCR was assigned to its reactive spike region and to a CD4 or CD8 class using the MIRA data. Log10-transformed breadth and depth values were compared by one-way ANOVA with Sidak's multiple comparisons tests. TCRdb provides this immuneACCESS table in a form limited to in-frame rearrangements. Some clones are lacking; in checked studies, under half of them reflect an unresolved V gene, and why the rest are absent is not known. V, J and clone size were drawn from that table, and D and trimming were deduced from the DNA. The sample records about 150,000 clones, 90% of which are singletons. The leading ten clones occupy approximately 1.5% of the sample.

Recombination linked TRBV4-1 to TRBJ1-2, with TRBD1 as a weak D call on 5 bases. This receptor was obtained from an adult who received the AZD1222 COVID-19 vaccine. Sequencing used peripheral blood, obtained 28 days after the second AZD1222 dose. The CDR3 region: CASSQDTKRAEGTINYGYTF. The DNA sequence is given as TGCGCCAGCAGCCAAGATACGAAGAGGGCAGAGGGGACCATTAACTATGGCTACACCTTC.